This entry lists 26 T cell receptor beta chains sequenced from one sample in a study of neurological immune-mediated disorders. TCRdb reprocessed the 5' RACE reads with MiXCR, giving one entry per CDR3 protein. Of approximately 30,000 distinct CDR3 sequences in the sample, 4% were seen once. The sequencing input was CD4+ T cells from blood. Receptors were obtained from a woman in her forties in good health.

This clonotype was recorded a few times. The genes are TRBV5-5 and TRBJ1-1; TRBD1 matches at 12 bases. The CDR3 has 18 residues. From germline, CDR1 is SGHKS and CDR2 YYEKEE (reference sequence). V dropped 1 base and J dropped 11; count of bases not matched to a gene: 18. CDR3 DNA: TGTGCCAGCAGCTTGAAGGGCGGTTCCGGGACAGGGGGCTCGGGTGCTTTCTTT. It specifies CASSLKGGSGTGGSGAFF.

This clonotype was seen ten or more times. V and J are TRBV5-1 and TRBJ2-7, with TRBD1 as a possible D gene (6 bases). V was trimmed by 4 bases and J by 2 bases, leaving 13 bases between them. CDR1 is SGHRS, CDR2 YFSETQ, per germline. The CDR3 consists of 14 residues. CDR3 sequence (DNA): TGCGCCAGCAGCCCGTTGACAGGAACCTACGAGCAGTACTTC. Protein sequence: CASSPLTGTYEQYF.

This clonotype came up many times. The chain joins TRBV20-1 to TRBJ2-3; maybe TRBD1 (5 bases). Germline V gives CDR1 DFQATT, CDR2 SNEGSKA (reference sequence). The CDR3 has 11 amino acids. V was cut by 6 bases and J by 8 bases, with 12 bases left in between. CDR3 protein: CSAAPGATQYF. The DNA of the CDR3 is TGCAGTGCCGCCCCTGGGGCTACGCAGTATTTT.

Ten or more counts support this clonotype. The chain carries TRBV20-1 and TRBJ2-5, with D unclear. The CDR3 totals 13 residues. Per germline, CDR1 DFQATT and CDR2 SNEGSKA (reference sequence). V was shortened by 7 bases and J by 2 bases, with 14 bases between the two germline ends. The CDR3 nucleotides read TGCAGTGTTCGTCCTCTAGGACAAGAGACCCAGTACTTC. It is translated as CSVRPLGQETQYF.

This clonotype was counted ten times or more. V gene TRBV12-3 or TRBV12-4 combines with J gene TRBJ1-2; no reliable D call. The germline V and J ends were trimmed by 2 bases and 6 bases, with 7 bases remaining between them. The CDR3 is 12 residues long. CDR3 in amino acids: CASSLWPHGYTF. The CDR3 DNA is TGTGCCAGCAGTTTATGGCCTCATGGCTACACCTTC.

This clonotype counts as medium-sized. The chain couples TRBV20-1 to TRBJ2-7, with D tentatively TRBD1 (6 bases). CDR3 length: 9 residues. Germline V lookup: CDR1 DFQATT, CDR2 SNEGSKA (reference sequence). Here the CDR3 DNA reads TGCTCGGCAGGGGTCGAGCAGTACTTC. Encoded protein: CSAGVEQYF.

This clonotype was seen ten or more times. The J gene is TRBJ1-1, the V gene TRBV30, with 7 bases fitting TRBD1. After removal of 4 bases from V and 4 bases from J, the junction contained 9 bases not matched to a gene. CDR3 size: 14 residues. The germline gives CDR1 GTSNPN, CDR2 SVGIG (reference sequence). The DNA of the CDR3 is TGTGCCTGGACGGAAGACAGGGTGAGCACTGAAGCTTTCTTT. Protein sequence: CAWTEDRVSTEAFF.

This clonotype was found many times. The chain carries TRBV5-1 and TRBJ2-1, with a tentative D call TRBD1 (6 bases). The CDR3 covers 15 residues. CDR1 and CDR2 (germline): SGHRS, YFSETQ. V was pared by 0 bases and J by 9 bases, with 16 bases between. CDR3 amino acids: CASSLAQGWKGEQFF. As DNA, the CDR3 is TGCGCCAGCAGCTTGGCTCAGGGGTGGAAGGGTGAGCAGTTCTTC. The full variable domain, rest sourced from reference TRBV5-1 and TRBJ2-1, is KAGVTQTPRYLIKTRGQQVTLSCSPISGHRSVSWYQQTPGQGLQFLFEYFSETQRNKGNFPGRFSGRQFSNSRSEMNVSTLELGDSALYLCASSLAQGWKGEQFFGPGTRLTVL.

There are many counts of this clonotype. The V and J genes are TRBV9 and TRBJ2-2; D unresolved. Deletions cut 0 bases from V and 5 bases from J, with 5 bases between. CDR3 size: 13 residues. The germline gives CDR1 SGDLS, CDR2 YYNGEE. CDR3 coding DNA: TGTGCCAGCAGCGTAGCCGAGACCGGGGAGCTGTTTTTT. Translating gives CASSVAETGELFF.

This clonotype was observed many times. The chain is built from TRBV7-2 and TRBJ2-1, with 7 bases aligning to TRBD2. The CDR3 is 16 amino acids. After removal of 3 bases from V and 0 bases from J, the junction contained 5 bases not matched to a gene. CDR1 SGHTA and CDR2 FQGNSA come from the germline V gene. The CDR3 spells CASSFQGGTSYNEQFF. CDR3 nucleotides: TGTGCCAGCAGCTTCCAGGGAGGGACCTCCTACAATGAGCAGTTCTTC.

This clonotype was seen ten or more times. This chain uses TRBV29-1 with TRBJ2-5; D unresolved. The V gene lost 1 base and the J gene lost 9 bases, with 15 bases spanning the gap. The germline gives CDR1 SQVTM, CDR2 ANQGSEA. This CDR3 has 13 residues. The CDR3 sequence is CSVEGPERLSQYF. As DNA, the CDR3 is TGCAGCGTTGAAGGACCGGAACGGTTGTCCCAGTACTTC.

Ten or more counts support this clonotype. The rearrangement joins TRBV20-1 to TRBJ1-2; D is perhaps TRBD1 (5 bases). The CDR3 extends over 14 amino acids. Germline V CDR1 and CDR2: DFQATT, SNEGSKA (reference sequence). V lost 0 bases and J 5 bases, leaving 13 bases between the germline ends. CDR3 DNA sequence: TGCAGTGCTAGAGATAGACGCAGGGAGTATGGCTACACCTTC. Its translation: CSARDRRREYGYTF.

This clonotype has a count of ten or more. This chain connects TRBV12-3 or TRBV12-4 to TRBJ1-3, with D uncertain. V lost 6 bases and J 4 bases, leaving 7 bases between the germline ends. CDR3 size: 12 residues. Here the CDR3 DNA reads TGTGCCAGCAGGCCGCCCGGAAACACCATATATTTT. Encoded protein: CASRPPGNTIYF.

This clonotype appeared many times. One junction end disagrees with the germline gene, perhaps due to a read error. The V gene is TRBV5-1, the J gene TRBJ1-3; D is uncertain. Looked up from germline, CDR1 is SGHRS and CDR2 is YFSETQ. The CDR3 runs to 17 residues. The CDR3 protein is CTSSLGSVTYSGNTIYF. The CDR3 bases are TGCACCAGCAGCTTGGGGTCCGTCACTTACTCTGGAAACACCATATATTTT.

This clonotype appeared many times. The chain combines TRBV28 with TRBJ2-1; 14 nucleotides line up with TRBD2. The CDR3 extends over 16 amino acids. The germline V gene encodes CDR1 MDHEN and CDR2 SYDVKM. V trimming: 6 bases; J trimming: 4 bases; junction bases outside the gene matches: 5. The chain's CDR3 is CASRVGTSGGYNEQFF. CDR3 bases: TGTGCCAGCAGGGTCGGGACTAGCGGGGGTTACAATGAGCAGTTCTTC.

This clonotype came up many times. The chain employs TRBV5-5 and TRBJ1-1, with TRBD1 as a possible D gene (6 bases). Trimming removed 3 bases at V and 2 bases at J, with 14 bases between. The CDR3 contains 15 residues. Germline V gene sequence: CDR1 SGHKS, CDR2 YYEKEE (reference sequence). The CDR3 loop reads CASSYTDRSNTEAFF. The CDR3 region has the DNA TGTGCCAGCAGCTACACTGACAGGTCTAACACTGAAGCTTTCTTT.

This clonotype was seen at least ten times. The rearrangement uses TRBV5-8 and TRBJ2-1, with D perhaps matching TRBD2 (7 bases). Germline-derived CDR1 and CDR2 are SGHTS and YDEGEE. Trimming removed 3 bases from V and 0 bases from J, with 19 bases in between. This CDR3 is 18 amino acids long. The CDR3 sequence: CASSYLRGPGPSYNEQFF. The DNA for the CDR3 is TGTGCCAGCAGCTACCTGCGGGGGCCCGGGCCCTCCTACAATGAGCAGTTCTTC.

At least ten counts were recorded for this clonotype. CDR3 DNA sequence: TGTGCCAGTAGTGCGCAACTGGCGAGGGATCAGCCCCAGCATTTT. Translation gives CASSAQLARDQPQHF. The chain joins TRBV19 to TRBJ1-5, with D hard to call. V was shortened by 5 bases and J by 5 bases, with 16 bases between the two germline ends. Per the germline V gene, CDR1 is LNHDA and CDR2 is SQIVND (reference sequence). This CDR3 is built from 15 residues. The whole variable domain, remainder taken from reference TRBV19 and TRBJ1-5, is DGGITQSPKYLFRKEGQNVTLSCEQNLNHDAMYWYRQDPGQGLRLIYYSQIVNDFQKGDIAEGYSVSREKKESFPLTVTSAQKNPTAFYLCASSAQLARDQPQHFGDGTRLSIL.

This clonotype was seen ten or more times. The chain is built from TRBV2 and TRBJ2-3; weak D call: TRBD2 (6 bases). CDR1 and CDR2 from the germline V gene are SNHLY and FYNNEI. Trimming took 6 bases from V and 5 from J, leaving 12 bases between them. The CDR3 runs to 13 residues. The CDR3 sequence is CASRWGEIDTQYF. The CDR3 region has the DNA TGTGCCAGCAGGTGGGGGGAGATAGATACGCAGTATTTT.

This clonotype was seen at least ten times. The chain recombines TRBV5-1 with TRBJ2-1; the match to TRBD1 covers 7 bases. The V segment lost 5 bases and the J segment 5 bases; nucleotides outside the gene matches: 7. The CDR3 extends over 14 amino acids. Germline V gives CDR1 SGHRS, CDR2 YFSETQ. The chain's CDR3 is CASRPSTGNNEQFF. The CDR3 DNA sequence: TGCGCCAGCAGACCTTCGACAGGGAACAATGAGCAGTTCTTC.

This clonotype was seen ten or more times. The chain recombines TRBV12-3 or TRBV12-4 with TRBJ1-1; 8 bases fit TRBD1. Trimming removed 4 bases from V and 1 base from J; junction bases left unmatched: 5. The length of the CDR3 is 15 residues. The CDR3 bases are TGTGCCAGCAGTTCTTACGGACAGGGGAACACTGAAGCTTTCTTT. Residues: CASSSYGQGNTEAFF.

This clonotype was seen many times. The chain couples TRBV3-1 to TRBJ2-7, with D possibly matching TRBD1 (5 bases). Per the germline V gene, CDR1 is LGHDT and CDR2 is YNNKEL (reference sequence). CDR3 size: 15 residues. V lost 4 bases and J lost 2, with 15 bases in between. CDR3 in amino acids: CASSLRGSSAYEQYF. The CDR3 bases are TGTGCCAGCAGCCTAAGGGGATCTTCGGCCTACGAGCAGTACTTC.

Ten or more counts support this clonotype. The chain recombines TRBV15 with TRBJ2-3; D remains ambiguous. Germline V CDR1 and CDR2: LNHNV, YYDKDF (reference sequence). This CDR3 is 11 amino acids long. With 2 bases removed from V and 4 bases from J, the gap between germline ends came to 1 base. For the CDR3, the DNA is TGTGCCACCAGCAGATCAGATACGCAGTATTTT. It specifies CATSRSDTQYF. Using reference TRBV15 and TRBJ2-3 for the parts outside the CDR3, the full variable domain is DAMVIQNPRYQVTQFGKPVTLSCSQTLNHNVMYWYQQKSSQAPKLLFHYYDKDFNNEADTPDNFQSRRPNTSFCFLDIRSPGLGDTAMYLCATSRSDTQYFGPGTRLTVL.

There are many counts of this clonotype. J is TRBJ2-3 and V is TRBV5-6; 12 bases are a match to TRBD2. V dropped 2 bases and J dropped 3; count of bases not matched to a gene: 4. The CDR3 spans 16 residues. Germline V gene data show CDR1 as SGHDT and CDR2 as YYEEEE. CDR3 sequence reads: CASSFGGLAGTDTQYF. The CDR3 nucleotides are TGTGCCAGCAGCTTTGGTGGACTAGCGGGGACAGATACGCAGTATTTT.

This clonotype was detected ten times or more. The rearrangement links TRBV5-1 to TRBJ1-1, with TRBD1 identical over 9 bases. Unmatched junction bases numbered 7, after V lost 4 bases and J lost 0 bases. The CDR3 runs to 16 residues. The germline gives CDR1 SGHRS, CDR2 YFSETQ. CDR3 protein: CASSPRWTGVNTEAFF. CDR3 bases: TGCGCCAGCAGCCCCCGATGGACAGGGGTGAACACTGAAGCTTTCTTT. Full variable domain (rest looked up from reference TRBV5-1 and TRBJ1-1): KAGVTQTPRYLIKTRGQQVTLSCSPISGHRSVSWYQQTPGQGLQFLFEYFSETQRNKGNFPGRFSGRQFSNSRSEMNVSTLELGDSALYLCASSPRWTGVNTEAFFGQGTRLTVV.

This clonotype was observed many times. The chain is built from TRBV20-1 and TRBJ1-1, with 11 bases identical to TRBD1. Germline assignment: CDR1 DFQATT and CDR2 SNEGSKA (reference sequence). With V trimmed by 6 bases and J by 8 bases, 11 bases remained unmatched. CDR3 length: 14 residues. The CDR3 protein is CSAIRTGGASEAFF. The CDR3 DNA follows: TGCAGTGCGATCCGGACAGGGGGCGCGTCGGAAGCTTTCTTT.